This entry concerns a single T cell receptor (beta chain). Grouping used clinical history reported by participants in a survey and questionnaire. Recovered status applied to Cohort 3 donors who had two consecutive negative PCRs. It also applied to those with clearance or with symptom resolution. These data belong to a study of blood T cell repertoires in COVID-19. At the level of the study: The United States, Italy and Spain were the sources of the acute and convalescent COVID-19 samples.

V was trimmed by 3 bases and J by 2 bases, leaving 11 bases between them. CDR1 and CDR2 from the germline V gene are SGHTA and FQGNSA. The CDR3 length is 15 residues. Generated by immunoSEQ multiplex PCR, the TCRdb table keeps only in-frame clones and is missing some. The sample carries 150,000 to 200,000 clones, roughly 90% recorded once. The chain employs TRBV7-2 and TRBJ1-5, with D possibly TRBD1 on 5 matching bases. Sequenced material: PBMCs or T cells enriched from blood (not recorded which). This sequence was found in a young woman who had recovered from COVID-19. CDR3 loop: CASSFLGVRNQPQHF. The CDR3 bases are TGTGCCAGCAGCTTTTTAGGGGTGCGCAATCAGCCCCAGCATTTT.